These 19 T cell receptor beta chains were sequenced from one sample in a study of CD4 and CD8 cells across lung adenocarcinoma regions. TCRdb used MiXCR to reprocess the PCR reads, holding one entry per CDR3 protein. The table includes about 3,500 distinct CDR3 sequences, 55% to 70% detected once. The sequenced sample was CD4+ T cells from the margin of a lung tumor. All receptors come from a female donor with lung adenocarcinoma. The CD4 and CD8 labels of this study may be unreliable.

This clonotype came up a few times. V usage is TRBV11-3 and J usage is TRBJ2-7, with 7 positions matching TRBD1. The CDR3 totals 15 residues. With V trimmed by 4 bases and J by 0 bases, 6 bases remained unmatched. CDR1 SGHNT and CDR2 YENEEA come from the germline V gene. The CDR3 bases are TGTGCCAGCAGCTACCGGACAGGAAGCTCCTACGAGCAGTACTTC. This gives the protein CASSYRTGSSYEQYF.

The rearrangement uses TRBV12-3 or TRBV12-4 and TRBJ2-5, with 7 nucleotides matching TRBD1. The CDR3 extends over 13 amino acids. Losses at the gene ends were 7 bases for V and 3 bases for J; bases not matched to a gene: 5. This CDR3 reads CASTLGTEETQYF. CDR3 nucleotide sequence: TGTGCCAGCACCTTGGGGACAGAAGAGACCCAGTACTTC.

This clonotype was counted between two and nine times. The chain employs TRBV7-2 and TRBJ1-5, with TRBD1 identical over 10 bases. The ends lost 2 bases at V and 5 bases at J; junction bases unmatched: 6. The CDR3 extends over 16 amino acids. CDR1 SGHTA and CDR2 FQGNSA come from the germline V gene. The CDR3 DNA is TGTGCCAGCAGCTTACACTCGACAGGGGGCCATCAGCCCCAGCATTTT. This sequence encodes CASSLHSTGGHQPQHF.

The CDR3 DNA reads TGTGCCAGCAGCTTGGTCGGGTACGGGGAGCTGTTTTTT. This translates into CASSLVGYGELFF. This chain links TRBV7-2 with TRBJ2-2; no clear D gene. The CDR3 has 13 amino acids. The ends were cut back, 3 bases at V and 7 bases at J, with 9 bases in the middle. CDR1 is SGHTA, CDR2 FQGNSA, per germline.

V and J are TRBV7-2 and TRBJ2-1; maybe TRBD2 (5 bases). The J call is doubtful: the DNA matches TRBJ2-5 better. The germline V gene encodes CDR1 SGHTA and CDR2 FQGNSA. The CDR3 totals 14 residues. CDR3 coding DNA: TGTGCCAGCAGCTTATACGGGAACTCTGAGACCCAGTACTTC. It encodes CASSLYGNSETQYF.

The V call is TRBV12-3 or TRBV12-4, the J call TRBJ2-1; D gene ambiguous. The V end lost 3 bases, the J end lost 3 bases, and 9 bases lay between the germline ends. This CDR3 region has 14 residues. The CDR3 loop is CASSFLGGYNEQFF. In DNA form, the CDR3 reads TGTGCCAGCAGTTTTCTTGGCGGCTACAATGAGCAGTTCTTC.

The J gene is TRBJ2-7, the V gene TRBV7-8, with 10 positions matching TRBD1. Germline CDR1 and CDR2: SGHVS and FQNEAQ. The CDR3 consists of 13 residues. The J segment lost 5 bases and the V segment lost 3 bases, leaving 1 base of the junction unmatched. The CDR3 DNA follows: TGTGCCAGCAGCTTGACAGGGGGCGACGAGCAGTACTTC. It encodes CASSLTGGDEQYF.

This clonotype has a single count. The chain carries TRBV20-1 and TRBJ2-1; 9 nucleotides align to TRBD2. The CDR3 runs 15 residues. Germline V lookup: CDR1 DFQATT, CDR2 SNEGSKA (reference sequence). J lost 6 bases, V lost 3 bases, and 9 bases had no gene match. This CDR3 is CSARARGRAGNEQFF. CDR3 DNA sequence: TGCAGTGCTAGGGCCCGCGGGAGGGCCGGCAATGAGCAGTTCTTC.

The chain carries TRBV7-2 and TRBJ2-4, with 7 bases matching TRBD1. This CDR3 contains 18 residues. Germline V gives CDR1 SGHTA, CDR2 FQGNSA. V lost 5 bases to trimming and J lost 3 bases; unmatched junction nucleotides: 16. The CDR3 is CASSPRQSQGINKNIQYF. CDR3 nucleotides: TGTGCCAGCAGCCCCAGGCAATCACAGGGGATAAACAAAAACATTCAGTACTTC.

The chain recombines TRBV27 with TRBJ2-1; maybe TRBD1 (5 bases). The CDR3 spans 15 residues. Germline V gene data show CDR1 as MNHEY and CDR2 as SMNVEV (reference sequence). In nucleotides, the CDR3 is TGTGTCACGTCGAGTGCCGACAGATTATACAATGAGCAGTTCTTC. It yields the protein CVTSSADRLYNEQFF.

This chain uses TRBV11-3 with TRBJ2-3; 8 bases line up with TRBD2. There are 16 residues in the CDR3. With V trimmed by 2 bases and J by 3 bases, 7 bases remained unmatched. Germline CDR1 reads SGHNT; CDR2 reads YENEEA. This CDR3 reads CASSLSETSDTDTQYF. CDR3 sequence (DNA): TGTGCCAGCAGCTTATCCGAGACTAGCGATACAGATACGCAGTATTTT.

This rearrangement joins TRBV6-1 to TRBJ1-1, with D possibly TRBD1 on 6 matching bases. Germline lookup yields CDR1 MNHNS and CDR2 SASEGT. V was clipped by 5 bases and J by 1 base, with 11 bases between them. The CDR3 totals 14 residues. CDR3 sequence (DNA): TGTGCCAGCAGTCCCAGGGGCTGGAACACTGAAGCTTTCTTT. It specifies CASSPRGWNTEAFF.

In this sample, this clonotype turned up once. The chain carries TRBV6-1 and TRBJ1-1, with a weak D call TRBD1 (5 bases). The germline gives CDR1 MNHNS, CDR2 SASEGT. The CDR3 length is 16 residues. V was shortened by 4 bases and J by 3 bases, with 18 bases between the two germline ends. The DNA of the CDR3 is TGTGCCAGCAGTGGCGGTTGGGCCAGGGTTGACACTGAAGCTTTCTTT. Protein product: CASSGGWARVDTEAFF.

The DNA of the CDR3 is TGTGCCACGGACTACCAGGTCTTTGGGGAGCTGTTTTTT. Its translation: CATDYQVFGELFF. The chain uses TRBV10-3 and TRBJ2-2; a possible D gene is TRBD2 (6 bases). The CDR3 has 13 residues. V was shortened by 10 bases and J by 8 bases, with 17 bases between the two germline ends. Per the germline V gene, CDR1 is ENHRY and CDR2 is SYGVKD.

This clonotype is large within its sample. The chain employs TRBV6-1 and TRBJ2-4; D tentatively reads TRBD1 or TRBD2 (5 bases each). The V end lost 7 bases, the J end lost 3 bases, and 19 bases lay between the germline ends. CDR1 is MNHNS and CDR2 is SASEGT in the germline V gene. The CDR3 has 16 residues. In DNA, the CDR3 is TGTGCCAGCACCAACTCAGGGACCTGGGGCAAAAACATTCAGTACTTC. Translating it yields CASTNSGTWGKNIQYF.

The J gene is TRBJ2-1, the V gene TRBV6-1, with TRBD2 matching 12 bases. The CDR3 length is 15 residues. Germline V gene lookup returns CDR1 MNHNS and CDR2 SASEGT. V dropped 5 bases and J dropped 7; count of bases not matched to a gene: 6. CDR3 nucleotides: TGTGCCAGCAGTCCCACTAGCGGGAGGTTTAATGAGCAGTTCTTC. Its protein product is CASSPTSGRFNEQFF.

This clonotype is deemed medium-sized. The chain employs TRBV6-1 and TRBJ1-1; no clear D gene. The CDR3 has 16 residues. With 5 bases removed from V and 6 bases from J, the gap between germline ends came to 22 bases. Germline V lookup: CDR1 MNHNS, CDR2 SASEGT. In DNA form, the CDR3 reads TGTGCCAGCAGTCCTTTTCCCGCCGAAGAATATTCTGAAGCTTTCTTT. It yields the protein CASSPFPAEEYSEAFF.

The chain employs TRBV6-1 and TRBJ2-1; 11 bases line up with TRBD2. The DNA matches TRBJ2-7 better at its end, which makes the J call doubtful. The CDR3 spans 17 residues. Germline V gene lookup returns CDR1 MNHNS and CDR2 SASEGT. The CDR3 DNA reads as TGTGCCAGCAGTGAAAGGAGGGGCACTAGCGGGAGCGGTGAGCAGTACTTC. Its translation is CASSERRGTSGSGEQYF.

The chain carries TRBV12-5 and TRBJ2-5; no definite D call. The V end lost 5 bases, the J end lost 4 bases, and 8 bases lay between the germline ends. Germline V gene data show CDR1 as LGHNT and CDR2 as FRNRAP. This CDR3 spans 12 amino acids. CDR3 coding DNA: TGTGCTAGTGGTCAACCGGGAGAGACCCAGTACTTC. Translating it yields CASGQPGETQYF.